There are a few counts of the clone carrying this T cell receptor beta chain. Its antigen is currently unknown. The libraries were made with immunoSEQ v3. Each library reached some 2 million read pairs, or about 5-6.5 million at deep level. Generated by immunoSEQ multiplex PCR, the TCRdb table keeps only in-frame clones and is missing some. The repertoire includes approximately 18,000 clones, around 82% of them detected once, and roughly 2% sits in the top ten. This entry is derived from a study of TIL therapy for anti-PD-1-resistant metastatic lung cancer. Notes on the study in general: Infused TIL clonotypes partially replaced the baseline blood repertoire, then decayed over months.

The CDR3 sequence is 14 residues long. Germline-derived CDR1 and CDR2 are SGDLS and YYNGEE. Trimming cost V 3 bases and J 10 bases, with 14 bases left between them. Time point meaning: pre-treatment sample, taken before nivolumab and TIL therapy. This clonotype was sampled from a person aged 25 to 85 with non-small cell lung cancer. This rearrangement joins TRBV9 to TRBJ1-6; TRBD1 is a possible D gene (5 bases). Specimen: blood, collected at baseline. CDR3 sequence reads: CASSAGLRGSPLHF. CDR3 in DNA: TGTGCCAGCAGCGCGGGTCTAAGGGGCTCACCCCTCCACTTT.